This TCR beta chain was sequenced for a study of blood T cell repertoires in COVID-19. Between the trimmed V and J ends, which lost 2 bases and 5 bases, there was a span of 6 bases. The length of the CDR3 is 12 residues. In germline, CDR1 is MRHNA, CDR2 SNTAGT. TCRdb keeps only in-frame clones here, not all; method: immunoSEQ multiplex PCR. The sample shows 140,000 to 150,000 clones, 70% to 90% of them seen only once. The sequenced material came from PBMCs or T cells enriched from blood (not recorded which). This sequence originates from a woman aged 25 to 39 with acute COVID-19. The gene calls are TRBV6-4 and TRBJ1-2; D is perhaps TRBD1 (5 bases). The CDR3 DNA reads TGTGCCAGCAGTGACCAGGGTTATGGCTACACCTTC. Its protein is CASSDQGYGYTF.